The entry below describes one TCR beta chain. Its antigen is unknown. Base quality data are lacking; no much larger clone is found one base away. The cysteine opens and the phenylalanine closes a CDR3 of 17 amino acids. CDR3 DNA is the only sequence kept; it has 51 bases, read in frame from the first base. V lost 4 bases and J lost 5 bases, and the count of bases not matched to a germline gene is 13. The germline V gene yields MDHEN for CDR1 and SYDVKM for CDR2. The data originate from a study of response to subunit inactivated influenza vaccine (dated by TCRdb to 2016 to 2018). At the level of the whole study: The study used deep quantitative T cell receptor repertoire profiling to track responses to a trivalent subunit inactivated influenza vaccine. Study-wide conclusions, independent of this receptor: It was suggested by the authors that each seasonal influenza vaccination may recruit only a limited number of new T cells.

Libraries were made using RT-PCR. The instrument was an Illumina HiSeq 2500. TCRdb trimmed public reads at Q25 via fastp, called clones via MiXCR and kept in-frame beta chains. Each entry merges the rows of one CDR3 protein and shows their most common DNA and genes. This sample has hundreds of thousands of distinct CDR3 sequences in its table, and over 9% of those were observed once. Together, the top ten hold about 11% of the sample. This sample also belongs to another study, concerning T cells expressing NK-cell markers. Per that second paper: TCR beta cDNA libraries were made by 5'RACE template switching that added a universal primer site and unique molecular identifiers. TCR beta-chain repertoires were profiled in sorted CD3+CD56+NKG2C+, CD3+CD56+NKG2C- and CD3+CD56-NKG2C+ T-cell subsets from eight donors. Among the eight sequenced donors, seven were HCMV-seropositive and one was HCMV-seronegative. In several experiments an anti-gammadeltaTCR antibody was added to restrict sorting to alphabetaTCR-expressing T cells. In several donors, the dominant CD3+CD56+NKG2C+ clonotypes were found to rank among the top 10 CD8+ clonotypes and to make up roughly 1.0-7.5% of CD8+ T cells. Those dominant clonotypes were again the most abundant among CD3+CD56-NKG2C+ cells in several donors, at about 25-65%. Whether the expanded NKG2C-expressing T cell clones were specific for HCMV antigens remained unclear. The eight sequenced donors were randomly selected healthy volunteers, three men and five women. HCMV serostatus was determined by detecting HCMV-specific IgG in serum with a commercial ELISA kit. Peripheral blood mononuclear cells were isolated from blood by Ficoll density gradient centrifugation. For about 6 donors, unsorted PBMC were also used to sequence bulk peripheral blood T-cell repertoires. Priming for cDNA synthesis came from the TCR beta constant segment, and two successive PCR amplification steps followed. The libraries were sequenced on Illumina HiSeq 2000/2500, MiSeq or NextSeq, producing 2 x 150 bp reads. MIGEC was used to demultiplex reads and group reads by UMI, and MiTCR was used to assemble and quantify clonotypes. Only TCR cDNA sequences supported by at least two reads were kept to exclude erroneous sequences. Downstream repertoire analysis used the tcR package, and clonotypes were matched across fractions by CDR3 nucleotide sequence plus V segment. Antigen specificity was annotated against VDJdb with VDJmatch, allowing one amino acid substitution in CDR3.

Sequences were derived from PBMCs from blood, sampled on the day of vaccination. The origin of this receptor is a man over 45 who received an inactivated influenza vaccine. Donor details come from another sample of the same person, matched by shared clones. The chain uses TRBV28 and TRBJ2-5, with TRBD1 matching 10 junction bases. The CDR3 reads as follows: CASSSSAGQGIMETQYF. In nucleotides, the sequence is TGTGCCAGCAGTTCATCGGCGGGACAGGGGATAATGGAGACCCAGTACTTC. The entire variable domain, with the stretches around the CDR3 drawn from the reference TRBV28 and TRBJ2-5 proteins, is DVKVTQSSRYLVKRTGEKVFLECVQDMDHENMFWYRQDPGLGLRLIYFSYDVKMKEKGDIPEGYSVSREKKERFSLILESASTNQTSMYLCASSSSAGQGIMETQYFGPGTRLLVL.